This TCR beta chain stems from a study of cytomegalovirus exposure and HLA in healthy donors. Study outcomes and limitations: Later analysis identified several of the most significant clusters that appeared linked to common viral pathogens. The study designated fewer than 200 TCR beta chains cytomegalovirus-associated.

The CDR3 runs 13 residues. The germline V gene has CDR1 MNHNY and CDR2 SVGAGI (reference sequence). PCR primers comprised 60 Vbeta and 13 Jbeta primers. Method: immunoSEQ multiplex PCR; TCRdb's copy keeps in-frame clones and lacks some. The repertoire includes roughly 200,000 clones, 76% of them detected once, and roughly 0.62% sits in the top ten. A note on this clone: Antigen: not known.

Sequencing used PBMCs. This TCR derives from a man aged 18 to 29 in good health and CMV-seronegative. The chain couples TRBV6-6 to TRBJ2-5; 7 nucleotides match TRBD1. The better agreement between TRBJ2-7 and the DNA end casts doubt on the J call. The CDR3 nucleotides are TGTGCCAGCACCCCGGACAGGTCCTACGAGCAGTACTTC. The encoded protein is CASTPDRSYEQYF.